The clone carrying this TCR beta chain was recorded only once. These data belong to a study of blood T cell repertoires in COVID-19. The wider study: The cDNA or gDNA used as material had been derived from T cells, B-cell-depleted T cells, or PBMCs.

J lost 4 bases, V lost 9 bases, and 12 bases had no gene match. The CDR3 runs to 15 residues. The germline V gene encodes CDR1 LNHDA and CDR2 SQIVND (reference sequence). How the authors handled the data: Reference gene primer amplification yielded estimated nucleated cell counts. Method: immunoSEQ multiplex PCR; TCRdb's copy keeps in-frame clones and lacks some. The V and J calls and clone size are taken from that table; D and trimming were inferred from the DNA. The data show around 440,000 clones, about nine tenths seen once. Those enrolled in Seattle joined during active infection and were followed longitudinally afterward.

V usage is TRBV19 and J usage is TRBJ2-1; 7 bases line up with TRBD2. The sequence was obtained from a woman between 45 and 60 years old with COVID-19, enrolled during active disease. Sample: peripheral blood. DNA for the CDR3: TGTGCCAGCGGTCCGGAAAGCGGGGCGTACAATGAGCAGTTCTTC. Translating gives CASGPESGAYNEQFF.